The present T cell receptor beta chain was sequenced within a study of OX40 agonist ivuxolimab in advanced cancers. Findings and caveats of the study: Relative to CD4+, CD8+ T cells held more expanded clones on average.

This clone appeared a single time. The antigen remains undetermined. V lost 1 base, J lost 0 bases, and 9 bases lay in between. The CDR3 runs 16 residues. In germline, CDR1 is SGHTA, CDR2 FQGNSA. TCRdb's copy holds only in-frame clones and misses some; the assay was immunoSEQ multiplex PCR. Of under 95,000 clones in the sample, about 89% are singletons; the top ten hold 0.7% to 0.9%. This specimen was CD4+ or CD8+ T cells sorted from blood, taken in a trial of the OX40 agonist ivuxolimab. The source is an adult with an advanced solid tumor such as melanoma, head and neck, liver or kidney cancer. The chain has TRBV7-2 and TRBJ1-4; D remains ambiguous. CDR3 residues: CASSLGGRTTNEKLFF. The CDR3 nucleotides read TGTGCCAGCAGCTTAGGGGGTAGAACAACTAATGAAAAACTGTTTTTT.